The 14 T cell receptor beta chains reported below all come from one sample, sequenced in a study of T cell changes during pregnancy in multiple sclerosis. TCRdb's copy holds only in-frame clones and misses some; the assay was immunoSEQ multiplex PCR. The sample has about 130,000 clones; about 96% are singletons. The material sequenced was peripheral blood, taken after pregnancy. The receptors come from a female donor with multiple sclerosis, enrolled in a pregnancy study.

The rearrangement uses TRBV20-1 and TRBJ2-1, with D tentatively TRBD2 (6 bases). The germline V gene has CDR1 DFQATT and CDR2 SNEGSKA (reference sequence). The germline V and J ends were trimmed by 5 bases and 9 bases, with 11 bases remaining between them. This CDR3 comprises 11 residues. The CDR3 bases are TGCAGTGCTTCGGGACTGACTGAGCAGTTCTTC. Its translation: CSASGLTEQFF.

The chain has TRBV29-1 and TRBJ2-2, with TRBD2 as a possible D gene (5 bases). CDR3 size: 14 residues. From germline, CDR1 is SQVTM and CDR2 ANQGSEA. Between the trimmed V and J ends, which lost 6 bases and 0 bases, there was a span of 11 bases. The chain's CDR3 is CSVAEMANTGELFF. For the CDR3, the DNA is TGCAGCGTAGCGGAGATGGCGAACACCGGGGAGCTGTTTTTT.

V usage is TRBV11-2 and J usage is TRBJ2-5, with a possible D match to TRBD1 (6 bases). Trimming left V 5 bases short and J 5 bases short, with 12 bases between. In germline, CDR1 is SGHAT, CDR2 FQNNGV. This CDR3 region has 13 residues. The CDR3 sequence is CASSKSRGETQYF. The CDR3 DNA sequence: TGTGCCAGCAGCAAATCGAGGGGGGAGACCCAGTACTTC.

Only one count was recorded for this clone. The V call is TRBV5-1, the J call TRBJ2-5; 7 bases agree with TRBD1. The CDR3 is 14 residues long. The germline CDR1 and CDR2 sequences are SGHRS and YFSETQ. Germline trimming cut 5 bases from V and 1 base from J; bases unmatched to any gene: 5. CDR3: CASSFRDSQETQYF. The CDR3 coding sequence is TGCGCCAGCAGTTTTCGGGACAGCCAAGAGACCCAGTACTTC.

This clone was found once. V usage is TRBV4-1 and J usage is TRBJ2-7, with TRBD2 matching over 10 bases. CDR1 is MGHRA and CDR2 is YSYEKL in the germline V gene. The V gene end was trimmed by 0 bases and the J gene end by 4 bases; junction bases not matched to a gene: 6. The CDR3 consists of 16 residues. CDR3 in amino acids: CASSQDQLAGPYEQYF. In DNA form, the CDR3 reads TGCGCCAGCAGCCAAGATCAACTAGCGGGGCCATACGAGCAGTACTTC.

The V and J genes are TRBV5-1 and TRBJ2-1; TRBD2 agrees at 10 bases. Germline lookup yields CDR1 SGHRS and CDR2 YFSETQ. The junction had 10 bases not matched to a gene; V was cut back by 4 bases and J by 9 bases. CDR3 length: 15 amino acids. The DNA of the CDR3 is TGCGCCAGCAGCCCCGAGGGACTAGCGTTTTCTGAGCAGTTCTTC. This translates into CASSPEGLAFSEQFF.

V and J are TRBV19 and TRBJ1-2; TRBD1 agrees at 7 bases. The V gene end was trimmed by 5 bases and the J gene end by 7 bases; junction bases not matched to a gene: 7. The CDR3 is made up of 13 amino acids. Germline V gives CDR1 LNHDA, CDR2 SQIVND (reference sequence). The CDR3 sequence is CASSLGTAAGYTF. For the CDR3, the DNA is TGTGCCAGTAGTCTAGGGACAGCCGCTGGCTACACCTTC.

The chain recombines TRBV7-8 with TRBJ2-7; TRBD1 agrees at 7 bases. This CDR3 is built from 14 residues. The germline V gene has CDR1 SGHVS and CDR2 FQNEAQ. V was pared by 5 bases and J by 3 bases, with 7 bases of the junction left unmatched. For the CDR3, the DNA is TGTGCCAGCAGCAACCGGGACAGCCTCTACGAGCAGTACTTC. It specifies CASSNRDSLYEQYF. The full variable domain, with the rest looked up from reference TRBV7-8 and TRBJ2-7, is GAGVSQSPRYKVAKRGQDVALRCDPISGHVSLFWYQQALGQGPEFLTYFQNEAQLDKSGLPSDRFFAERPEGSVSTLKIQRTQQEDSAVYLCASSNRDSLYEQYFGPGTRLTVT.

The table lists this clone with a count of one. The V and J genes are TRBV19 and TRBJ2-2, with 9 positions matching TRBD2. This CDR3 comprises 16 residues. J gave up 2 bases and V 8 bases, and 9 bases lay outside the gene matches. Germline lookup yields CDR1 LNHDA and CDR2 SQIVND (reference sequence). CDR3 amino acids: CASRGGRAPNTGELFF. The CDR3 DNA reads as TGTGCCAGTCGAGGCGGGAGGGCCCCAAACACCGGGGAGCTGTTTTTT.

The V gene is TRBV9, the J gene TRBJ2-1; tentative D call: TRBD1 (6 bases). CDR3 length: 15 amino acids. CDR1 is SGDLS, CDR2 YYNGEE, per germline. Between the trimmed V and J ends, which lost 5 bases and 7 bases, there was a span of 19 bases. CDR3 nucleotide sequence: TGTGCCAGCAGTGAAACAGGGATCATGGATAATGAGCAGTTCTTC. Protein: CASSETGIMDNEQFF. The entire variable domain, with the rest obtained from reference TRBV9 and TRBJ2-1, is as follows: DSGVTQTPKHLITATGQRVTLRCSPRSGDLSVYWYQQSLDQGLQFLIQYYNGEERAKGNILERFSAQQFPDLHSELNLSSLELGDSALYFCASSETGIMDNEQFFGPGTRLTVL.

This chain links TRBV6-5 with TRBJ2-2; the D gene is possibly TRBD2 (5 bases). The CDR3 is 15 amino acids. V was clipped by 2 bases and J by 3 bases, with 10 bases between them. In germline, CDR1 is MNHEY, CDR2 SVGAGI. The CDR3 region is CASSYRGSHTGELFF. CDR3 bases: TGTGCCAGCAGTTACCGAGGGAGTCACACCGGGGAGCTGTTTTTT.

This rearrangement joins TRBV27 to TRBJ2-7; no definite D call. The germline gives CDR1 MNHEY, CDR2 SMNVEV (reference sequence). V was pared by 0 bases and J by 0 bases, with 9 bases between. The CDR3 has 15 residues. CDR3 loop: CASSLSIRFSYEQYF. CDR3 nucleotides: TGTGCCAGCAGTTTATCGATACGGTTCTCCTACGAGCAGTACTTC.

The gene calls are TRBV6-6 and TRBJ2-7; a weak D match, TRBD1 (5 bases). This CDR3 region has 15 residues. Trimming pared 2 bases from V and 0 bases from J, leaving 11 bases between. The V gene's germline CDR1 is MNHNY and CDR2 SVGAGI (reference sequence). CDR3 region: CASSYGQGLSYEQYF. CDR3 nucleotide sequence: TGTGCCAGCAGTTACGGGCAGGGTCTCTCCTACGAGCAGTACTTC.

CDR3 region: CAWSVHNRETQYF. The CDR3 DNA reads TGTGCCTGGAGTGTACATAACAGGGAGACCCAGTACTTC. The chain uses TRBV30 and TRBJ2-5, with D maybe TRBD1 (5 bases). CDR1 is GTSNPN, CDR2 SVGIG, per germline (reference sequence). This CDR3 is built from 13 residues. V gave up 0 bases and J gave up 5 bases, with 10 bases separating them.